The clone carrying this T cell receptor beta chain was detected a few times. The germline V and J ends were trimmed by 4 bases and 5 bases, with 14 bases remaining between them. The germline CDR1 and CDR2 sequences are SGHTA and FQGNSA. The CDR3 spans 14 residues. This sample was included in a study of blood T cells in healthy people across ages. Across the whole study: Template switching picked up about one barcoded beta molecule for each two T cells.

The sample, 9 to 10 milliliters of peripheral blood, was drawn from each donor. A sample-barcoded 5' primer and a J-beta primer mix were used in a second PCR of roughly 7 to 11 cycles. Every cDNA molecule carried a tag from a template-switch adaptor bearing 12 random nucleotides. TCRdb fed the 5' RACE reads into MiXCR, producing one record per CDR3 protein. The top ten hold under 20% of the sample, which has roughly 570,000 distinct CDR3 sequences, approximately 27% seen once. This rearrangement joins TRBV7-2 to TRBJ2-5; tentatively, D is TRBD1 or TRBD2 (6 bases each). The sequence derives from a woman in her sixties or seventies in good health. Source material: blood. In DNA, the CDR3 is TGTGCCAGCAGCTACAACAAAGGGGGGGAGACCCAGTACTTC. Its translation is CASSYNKGGETQYF. Full variable domain (outside the CDR3, taken from reference TRBV7-2 and TRBJ2-5): GAGVSQSPSNKVTEKGKDVELRCDPISGHTALYWYRQSLGQGLEFLIYFQGNSAPDKSGLPSDRFSAERTGGSVSTLTIQRTQQEDSAVYLCASSYNKGGETQYFGPGTRLLVL.